This T cell receptor (beta chain) was profiled in a study of CD8+ T cells in alopecia areata. Turning to the study itself: Twice a day, 5 to 10 mg of oral tofacitinib was administered to treated patients. Overall study findings and caveats: Under tofacitinib, numerous expanded lesional clonotypes remained detectable in scalp and blood.

The germline CDR1 and CDR2 sequences are GTSNPN and SVGIG (reference sequence). V was trimmed by 3 bases and J by 4 bases, leaving 12 bases between them. This CDR3 is 14 amino acids long. With regard to this clone: Its antigen is still unknown.

It was cDNA, reverse transcribed from extracted RNA, that served as the sequencing template. Sequencing was performed with immunoSEQ multiplex PCR; in TCRdb, only in-frame clones are kept and a portion is missing. The table records over 150,000 clones, about 55% of them present only once. As to treatment: oral pan-JAK inhibitor, 5-10 mg twice daily. The rearrangement uses TRBV30 and TRBJ2-2; either TRBD1 or TRBD2 may fit D (5 bases each). The sample here was CD8+ T cells sorted from blood, taken at week 24, from a patient treated with tofacitinib. The TCR was taken from a human donor with alopecia areata. CDR3 in amino acids: CAWSPDSGTGELFF. CDR3 DNA sequence: TGTGCCTGGAGCCCTGACAGCGGCACCGGGGAGCTGTTTTTT.